What follows is one T cell receptor beta chain and its context. As yet, its antigen is unknown. One end of the junction is discordant with germline, which a read error may explain. It was with 60 Vbeta and 13 Jbeta primers that the PCR ran. Clones were read by immunoSEQ multiplex PCR, and TCRdb kept only the in-frame ones, dropping some. The data contain fewer than 150,000 clones, about four fifths of them seen just once; the ten biggest clones take up less than 3.5%. These data belong to a study of cytomegalovirus exposure and HLA in healthy donors. Study results and limitations: Later analysis associated a missense DCLRE1C variant with TCR beta V- and J-gene trimming.

Everyone who donated was a healthy bone marrow donor. Germline assignment: CDR1 MGHRA and CDR2 YSYEKL. The CDR3 contains 14 residues. The sample comprised PBMCs. The chain couples TRBV4-1 to TRBJ1-2; 7 nucleotides match TRBD1. The sequence came from a male donor in good health and CMV-seronegative. The chain's CDR3 is CASSQGGTDYYTVF. The DNA of the CDR3 is TGCGCCAGCAGCCAAGGCGGGACAGACTATTACACCGTCTTC.